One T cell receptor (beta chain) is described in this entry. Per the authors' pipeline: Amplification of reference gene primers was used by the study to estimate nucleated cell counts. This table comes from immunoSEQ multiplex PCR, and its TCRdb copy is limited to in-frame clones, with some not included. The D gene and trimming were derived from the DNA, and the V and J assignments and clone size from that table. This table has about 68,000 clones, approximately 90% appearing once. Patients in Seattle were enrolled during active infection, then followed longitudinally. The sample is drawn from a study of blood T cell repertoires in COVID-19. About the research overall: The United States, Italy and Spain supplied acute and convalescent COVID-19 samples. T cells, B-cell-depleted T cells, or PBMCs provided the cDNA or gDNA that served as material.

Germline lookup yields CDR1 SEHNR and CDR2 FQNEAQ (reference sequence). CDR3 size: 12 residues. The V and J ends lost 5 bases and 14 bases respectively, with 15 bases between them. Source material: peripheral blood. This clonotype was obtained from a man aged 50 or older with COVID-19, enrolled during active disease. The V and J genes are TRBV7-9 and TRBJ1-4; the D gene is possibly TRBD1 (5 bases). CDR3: CASSPDGKGLFF. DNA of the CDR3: TGTGCCAGCAGCCCCGACGGAAAGGGGCTGTTTTTT.